This TCR beta chain was retrieved from a study of blood T cell repertoires in COVID-19. Study at large: The cDNA or gDNA used as material had been derived from T cells, B-cell-depleted T cells, or PBMCs.

In the study's own analysis: Cell counts per sample came from amplifying reference gene primers. Measured with immunoSEQ multiplex PCR; TCRdb has only the in-frame clones, and not every one. That table supplies the V and J calls and clone size; D and trimming were determined from the DNA. The data contain tens of thousands of clones, about nine tenths of them singletons. CDR1 is MNHNY and CDR2 is SVGAGI in the germline V gene (reference sequence). The CDR3 covers 16 residues. Deletions cut 2 bases from V and 4 bases from J, with 12 bases between. The TCR sequence derives from a woman between 65 and 79 years old with active COVID-19. V usage is TRBV6-6 and J usage is TRBJ2-6; tentative D call: TRBD1 (5 bases). Sequenced sample: peripheral blood. The CDR3 DNA reads TGTGCCAGCAGTTACGCAAGGGGTTCCGGGGCCAACGTCCTGACTTTC. Protein sequence: CASSYARGSGANVLTF.